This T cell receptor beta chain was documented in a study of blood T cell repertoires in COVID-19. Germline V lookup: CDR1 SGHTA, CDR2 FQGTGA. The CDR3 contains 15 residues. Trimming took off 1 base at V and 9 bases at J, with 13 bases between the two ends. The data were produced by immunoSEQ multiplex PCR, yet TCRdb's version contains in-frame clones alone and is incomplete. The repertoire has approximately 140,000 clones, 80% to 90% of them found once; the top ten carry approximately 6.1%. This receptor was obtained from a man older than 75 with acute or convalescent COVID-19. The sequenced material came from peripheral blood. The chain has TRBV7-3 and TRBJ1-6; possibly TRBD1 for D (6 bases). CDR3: CASSLSGQGSSPLHF. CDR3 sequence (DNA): TGTGCCAGCAGCTTAAGTGGGCAGGGGAGTTCACCCCTCCACTTT.